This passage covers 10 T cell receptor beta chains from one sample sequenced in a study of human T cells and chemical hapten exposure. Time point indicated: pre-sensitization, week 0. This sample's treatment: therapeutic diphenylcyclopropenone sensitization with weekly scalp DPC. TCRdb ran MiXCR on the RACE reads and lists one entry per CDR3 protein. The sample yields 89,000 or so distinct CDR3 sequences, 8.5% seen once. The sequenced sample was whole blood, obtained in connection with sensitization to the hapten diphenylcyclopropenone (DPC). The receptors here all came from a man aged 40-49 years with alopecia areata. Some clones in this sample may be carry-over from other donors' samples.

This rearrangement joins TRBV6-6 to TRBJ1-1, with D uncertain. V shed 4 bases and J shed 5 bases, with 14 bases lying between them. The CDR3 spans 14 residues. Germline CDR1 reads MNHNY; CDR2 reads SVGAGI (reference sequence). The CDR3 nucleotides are TGTGCCAGCAGTTCTGCCGGTTTGAGTACTGAAGCTTTCTTT. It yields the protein CASSSAGLSTEAFF.

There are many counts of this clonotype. The CDR3 protein is CASSLSWNTGELFF. CDR3 DNA: TGTGCCAGCAGTTTGTCCTGGAACACCGGGGAGCTGTTTTTT. The rearrangement joins TRBV28 to TRBJ2-2; D not resolved. The germline V gene encodes CDR1 MDHEN and CDR2 SYDVKM. This CDR3 has 14 amino acids. Between the trimmed V and J ends, which lost 3 bases and 1 base, there was a span of 6 bases. Complete variable domain (other parts from reference TRBV28 and TRBJ2-2): DVKVTQSSRYLVKRTGEKVFLECVQDMDHENMFWYRQDPGLGLRLIYFSYDVKMKEKGDIPEGYSVSREKKERFSLILESASTNQTSMYLCASSLSWNTGELFFGEGSRLTVL.

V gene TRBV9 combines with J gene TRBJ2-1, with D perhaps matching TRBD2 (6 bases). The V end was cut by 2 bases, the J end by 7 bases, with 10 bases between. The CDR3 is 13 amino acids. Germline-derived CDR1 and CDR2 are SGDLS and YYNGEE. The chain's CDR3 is CASSVGSGNEQFF. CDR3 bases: TGTGCCAGCAGCGTGGGCAGCGGGAATGAGCAGTTCTTC.

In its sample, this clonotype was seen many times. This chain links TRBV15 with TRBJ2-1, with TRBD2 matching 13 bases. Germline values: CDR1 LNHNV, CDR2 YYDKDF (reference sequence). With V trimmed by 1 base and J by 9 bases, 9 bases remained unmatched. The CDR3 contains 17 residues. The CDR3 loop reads CATSRVRTSGSVTEQFF. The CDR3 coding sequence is TGTGCCACCAGCAGAGTTCGGACTAGCGGGAGTGTAACTGAGCAGTTCTTC. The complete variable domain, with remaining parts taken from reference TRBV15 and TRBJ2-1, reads DAMVIQNPRYQVTQFGKPVTLSCSQTLNHNVMYWYQQKSSQAPKLLFHYYDKDFNNEADTPDNFQSRRPNTSFCFLDIRSPGLGDTAMYLCATSRVRTSGSVTEQFFGPGTRLTVL.

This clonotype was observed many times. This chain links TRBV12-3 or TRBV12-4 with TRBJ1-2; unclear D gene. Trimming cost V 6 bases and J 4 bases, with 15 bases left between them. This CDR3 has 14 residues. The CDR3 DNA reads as TGTGCCAGCAGATCACCTGGATTGGCCTATGGCTACACCTTC. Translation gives CASRSPGLAYGYTF.

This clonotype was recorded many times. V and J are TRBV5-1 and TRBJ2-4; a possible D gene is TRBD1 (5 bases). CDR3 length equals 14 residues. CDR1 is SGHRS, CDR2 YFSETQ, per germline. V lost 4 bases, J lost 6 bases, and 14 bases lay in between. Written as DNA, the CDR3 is TGCGCCAGCAGCCCCGGCCAGCAGGGAAACATTCAGTACTTC. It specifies CASSPGQQGNIQYF. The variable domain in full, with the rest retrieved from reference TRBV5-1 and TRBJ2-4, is KAGVTQTPRYLIKTRGQQVTLSCSPISGHRSVSWYQQTPGQGLQFLFEYFSETQRNKGNFPGRFSGRQFSNSRSEMNVSTLELGDSALYLCASSPGQQGNIQYFGAGTRLSVL.

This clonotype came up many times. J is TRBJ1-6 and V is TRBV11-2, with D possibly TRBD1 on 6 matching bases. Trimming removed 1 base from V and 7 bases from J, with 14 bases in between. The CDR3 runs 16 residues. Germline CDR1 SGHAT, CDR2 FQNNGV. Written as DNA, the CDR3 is TGTGCCAGCAGCTTAGTAGTCGGACAGTTAAATTCACCCCTCCACTTT. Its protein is CASSLVVGQLNSPLHF.

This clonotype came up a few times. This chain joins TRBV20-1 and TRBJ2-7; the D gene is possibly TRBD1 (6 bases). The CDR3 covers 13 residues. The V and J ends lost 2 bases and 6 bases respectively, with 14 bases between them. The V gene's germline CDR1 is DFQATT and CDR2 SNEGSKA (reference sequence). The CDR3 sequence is CSARPSGRGEQYF. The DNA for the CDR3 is TGCAGTGCTAGACCCTCGGGCAGGGGCGAGCAGTACTTC.

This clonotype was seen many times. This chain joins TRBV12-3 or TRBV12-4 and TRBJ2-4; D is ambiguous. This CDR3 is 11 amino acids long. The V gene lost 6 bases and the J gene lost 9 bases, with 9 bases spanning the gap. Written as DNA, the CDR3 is TGTGCCAGCAGCCCCTTTCTCATTCAGTACTTC. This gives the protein CASSPFLIQYF.

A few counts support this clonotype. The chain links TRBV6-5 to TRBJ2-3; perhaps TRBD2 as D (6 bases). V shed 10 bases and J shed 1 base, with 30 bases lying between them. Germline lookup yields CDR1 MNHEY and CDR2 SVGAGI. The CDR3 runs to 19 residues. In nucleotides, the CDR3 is TGTGCCACCCAAACCCAGGTGCCTGGACCGGGAGAAGGCACAGATACGCAGTATTTT. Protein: CATQTQVPGPGEGTDTQYF.